Listed below are T cell receptor beta chains from one sample, sequenced in a study of blood T cell repertoires in COVID-19. Clones were sequenced by immunoSEQ multiplex PCR, and TCRdb holds only the in-frame ones, with some missing. The sample holds 350,000 or so clones, around 86% seen once. The sequencing sample was made of PBMCs or T cells enriched from blood (not recorded which). The receptors come from a woman in her 40s with acute COVID-19. CDR3s include the opening cysteine and the closing phenylalanine or tryptophan. Fields, in order: J gene, V gene, CDR3 protein.

>TRBJ2-2|TRBV7-3
CASSYRDTGELFF
>TRBJ2-7|TRBV12-5
CASGLGQGYEQYF
>TRBJ1-2|TRBV19
CASSRDRASNHTF
>TRBJ2-6|TRBV5-4
CASSLVAGGGGANVLTF
>TRBJ1-1|TRBV6-1
CASSGRRGTLNTEAFF
>TRBJ2-5|TRBV5-1
CASSFQGDETQYF
>TRBJ2-7|TRBV6-2/TRBV6-3
CASSYPFYEQYF
>TRBJ1-4|TRBV5-6
CASSRTGTGNEKLFF
>TRBJ2-1|TRBV10-3
CAISKPGTALNEQFF
>TRBJ2-1|TRBV7-2
CASSSTSGPYNEQFF
>TRBJ1-1|TRBV28
CASSLPLTRTEAFF
>TRBJ1-2|TRBV6-5
CASSYGTGGYGYTF
>TRBJ2-1|TRBV24-1
CATSGSGSTEAGSYNEQFF
>TRBJ2-2|TRBV14
CASSLRKGFGELFF
>TRBJ1-5|TRBV7-8
CASSLVSGANQPQHF
>TRBJ1-1|TRBV5-1
CASSLTGGSGNTEAFF
>TRBJ1-2|TRBV27
CASSQDRGYGYTF